A single TCR beta chain is shown here with its context. As originally analysed: From reference gene primer amplification, estimates of nucleated cell counts were derived. Data came from immunoSEQ multiplex PCR; TCRdb stores just in-frame clones and leaves some out. The D gene and trimming were derived from the DNA, and the V and J assignments and clone size from that table. This repertoire shows a few hundred thousand clones, 70% to 90% found once; its top ten account for under 6.5%. The data were taken from a study of blood T cell repertoires in COVID-19. Participant age was roughly 18 to 100 years, and participants resided in 20 to 30 US areas. Germline CDR1 and CDR2: SGHRS and YFSETQ. There are 12 residues in the CDR3. The V and J ends lost 1 base and 5 bases respectively, with 5 bases between them.

This TCR came from a woman between 25 and 40 years old who had recovered from COVID-19. The gene calls are TRBV5-1 and TRBJ2-3; D ambiguous. Sequenced: PBMCs or T cells enriched from blood (not recorded which). CDR3 nucleotides: TGCGCCAGCAGCTTGCTCAGAGATACGCAGTATTTT. Translated: CASSLLRDTQYF. Combining the CDR3 with reference TRBV5-1 and TRBJ2-3 gives the whole variable domain KAGVTQTPRYLIKTRGQQVTLSCSPISGHRSVSWYQQTPGQGLQFLFEYFSETQRNKGNFPGRFSGRQFSNSRSEMNVSTLELGDSALYLCASSLLRDTQYFGPGTRLTVL.